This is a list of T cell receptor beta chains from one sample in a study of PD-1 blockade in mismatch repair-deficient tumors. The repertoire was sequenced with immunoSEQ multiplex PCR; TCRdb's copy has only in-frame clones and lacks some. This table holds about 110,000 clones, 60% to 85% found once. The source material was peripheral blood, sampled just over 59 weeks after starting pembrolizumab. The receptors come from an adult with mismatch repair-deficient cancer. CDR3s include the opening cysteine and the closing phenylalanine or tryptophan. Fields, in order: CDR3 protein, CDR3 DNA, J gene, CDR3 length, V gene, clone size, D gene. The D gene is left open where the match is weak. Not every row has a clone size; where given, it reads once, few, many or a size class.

CDR3 protein: CSAERGEQFF; CDR3 DNA: TGCAGTGCTGAACGGGGTGAGCAGTTCTTC; J gene: TRBJ2-1; CDR3 length: 10; V gene: TRBV20-1; clone size: NA; D gene: NA
CDR3 protein: CASSLRLAPETQYF; CDR3 DNA: TGTGCCAGTAGTCTCCGACTAGCCCCAGAGACCCAGTACTTC; J gene: TRBJ2-5; CDR3 length: 14; V gene: TRBV19; clone size: NA; D gene: TRBD2
CDR3 protein: CASSLVSNSGNTIYF; CDR3 DNA: TGTGCCAGCAGCTTAGTTTCTAACTCTGGAAACACCATATATTTT; J gene: TRBJ1-3; CDR3 length: 15; V gene: TRBV7-8; clone size: many; D gene: NA
CDR3 protein: CASSGHGTGSYEQYF; CDR3 DNA: TGTGCCAGCAGTGGACACGGGACGGGCTCCTACGAGCAGTACTTC; J gene: TRBJ2-7; CDR3 length: 15; V gene: TRBV25-1; clone size: NA; D gene: NA
CDR3 protein: CSVAGASYEQYF; CDR3 DNA: TGCAGCGTTGCAGGGGCGTCCTACGAGCAGTACTTC; J gene: TRBJ2-7; CDR3 length: 12; V gene: TRBV29-1; clone size: NA; D gene: NA
CDR3 protein: CASSWGGLGQETQYF; CDR3 DNA: TGTGCCAGCAGCTGGGGGGGACTGGGTCAAGAGACCCAGTACTTC; J gene: TRBJ2-5; CDR3 length: 15; V gene: TRBV5-8; clone size: few; D gene: TRBD2
CDR3 protein: CAWRVALNTEAFF; CDR3 DNA: TGTGCCTGGAGGGTGGCCCTGAACACTGAAGCTTTCTTT; J gene: TRBJ1-1; CDR3 length: 13; V gene: TRBV30; clone size: NA; D gene: NA
CDR3 protein: CASSVPTGYSNQPQHF; CDR3 DNA: TGTGCCAGCAGTGTACCGACAGGGTATAGCAATCAGCCCCAGCATTTT; J gene: TRBJ1-5; CDR3 length: 16; V gene: TRBV6-1; clone size: NA; D gene: TRBD1
CDR3 protein: CASSEGLAENTQYF; CDR3 DNA: TGTGCCAGCAGCGAGGGACTAGCGGAAAATACGCAGTATTTT; J gene: TRBJ2-3; CDR3 length: 14; V gene: TRBV5-4; clone size: NA; D gene: TRBD2
CDR3 protein: CASSLEGPDEKLFF; CDR3 DNA: TGTGCCAGCAGCTTGGAAGGTCCCGATGAAAAACTGTTTTTT; J gene: TRBJ1-4; CDR3 length: 14; V gene: TRBV5-4; clone size: NA; D gene: NA
CDR3 protein: CASSAYSVSYTF; CDR3 DNA: TGTGCCAGCAGTGCCTATTCGGTGTCCTACACCTTC; J gene: TRBJ1-2; CDR3 length: 12; V gene: TRBV5-6; clone size: NA; D gene: NA
CDR3 protein: CASSTFIAGGSGELFF; CDR3 DNA: TGTGCCAGTAGTACATTCATAGCGGGAGGCTCCGGGGAGCTGTTTTTT; J gene: TRBJ2-2; CDR3 length: 16; V gene: TRBV19; clone size: NA; D gene: TRBD2
CDR3 protein: CASSSRVRGPHGYTF; CDR3 DNA: TGTGCCAGCAGCTCACGAGTTAGGGGGCCGCATGGCTACACCTTC; J gene: TRBJ1-2; CDR3 length: 15; V gene: TRBV5-4; clone size: once; D gene: TRBD1
CDR3 protein: CASSWGSTDTQYF; CDR3 DNA: TGTGCCAGCAGTTGGGGTAGCACAGATACGCAGTATTTT; J gene: TRBJ2-3; CDR3 length: 13; V gene: TRBV27; clone size: NA; D gene: NA
CDR3 protein: CASSLGGTANEQFF; CDR3 DNA: TGTGCCAGCAGCTTAGGTGGGACTGCTAATGAGCAGTTCTTC; J gene: TRBJ2-1; CDR3 length: 14; V gene: TRBV7-2; clone size: NA; D gene: NA
CDR3 protein: CAWKGGTYTDTQYF; CDR3 DNA: TGTGCCTGGAAGGGGGGAACCTACACAGATACGCAGTATTTT; J gene: TRBJ2-3; CDR3 length: 14; V gene: TRBV30; clone size: NA; D gene: NA
CDR3 protein: CSVEVRDRGFDTEAFF; CDR3 DNA: TGCAGCGTTGAAGTCCGGGACAGGGGGTTCGACACTGAAGCTTTCTTT; J gene: TRBJ1-1; CDR3 length: 16; V gene: TRBV29-1; clone size: NA; D gene: TRBD1
CDR3 protein: CASSLSGGSSYEQYF; CDR3 DNA: TGTGCCAGCAGCCTGAGCGGGGGGAGCTCCTACGAGCAGTACTTC; J gene: TRBJ2-7; CDR3 length: 15; V gene: TRBV7-2; clone size: NA; D gene: TRBD2
CDR3 protein: CASNGAIEETQYF; CDR3 DNA: TGTGCCAGCAACGGGGCCATCGAAGAGACCCAGTACTTC; J gene: TRBJ2-5; CDR3 length: 13; V gene: TRBV11-3; clone size: NA; D gene: NA
CDR3 protein: CAIKRNRETGNEQFF; CDR3 DNA: TGTGCCATCAAGAGAAACCGGGAGACTGGGAATGAGCAGTTCTTC; J gene: TRBJ2-1; CDR3 length: 15; V gene: TRBV10-3; clone size: NA; D gene: NA
CDR3 protein: CASSQVLRNEQFF; CDR3 DNA: TGCGCCAGCAGCCAAGTGCTGAGGAATGAGCAGTTCTTC; J gene: TRBJ2-1; CDR3 length: 13; V gene: TRBV4-1; clone size: once; D gene: NA
CDR3 protein: CASSPPRGRSSTDTQYF; CDR3 DNA: TGTGCCAGTAGTCCTCCCCGGGGGAGGTCTAGCACAGATACGCAGTATTTT; J gene: TRBJ2-3; CDR3 length: 17; V gene: TRBV19; clone size: NA; D gene: NA
CDR3 protein: CASSRGRWGYTF; CDR3 DNA: TGTGCCAGCAGCCGTGGGCGGTGGGGCTACACCTTC; J gene: TRBJ1-2; CDR3 length: 12; V gene: TRBV14; clone size: few; D gene: NA
CDR3 protein: CASRPYLCYEQFF; CDR3 DNA: NA; J gene: TRBJ2-1; CDR3 length: 13; V gene: TRBV12-2; clone size: NA; D gene: NA
CDR3 protein: CASSFDPGPRGAYNEQFF; CDR3 DNA: TGTGCCAGCAGCTTCGACCCGGGACCCCGGGGGGCATATAATGAGCAGTTCTTC; J gene: TRBJ2-1; CDR3 length: 18; V gene: TRBV13; clone size: once; D gene: NA
CDR3 protein: CASSDPKRGRTDTQYF; CDR3 DNA: TGTGCCAGCAGCGACCCCAAGAGAGGCCGCACAGATACGCAGTATTTT; J gene: TRBJ2-3; CDR3 length: 16; V gene: TRBV5-4; clone size: once; D gene: NA
CDR3 protein: CASSAQRPGTSGSNEQFF; CDR3 DNA: TGTGCCAGCAGCGCCCAAAGACCCGGGACTAGCGGGAGTAATGAGCAGTTCTTC; J gene: TRBJ2-1; CDR3 length: 18; V gene: TRBV9; clone size: once; D gene: TRBD2
CDR3 protein: CASQWGIDEQYF; CDR3 DNA: TGTGCCAGCCAGTGGGGGATAGACGAGCAGTACTTC; J gene: TRBJ2-7; CDR3 length: 12; V gene: TRBV2; clone size: NA; D gene: NA
CDR3 protein: CASSVIDRENTEAFF; CDR3 DNA: TGTGCCAGCAGTGTTATTGACAGGGAGAACACTGAAGCTTTCTTT; J gene: TRBJ1-1; CDR3 length: 15; V gene: TRBV6-1; clone size: NA; D gene: TRBD1
CDR3 protein: CASSPLGSGNTIYF; CDR3 DNA: TGTGCCAGCAGCCCATTGGGGTCTGGAAACACCATATATTTT; J gene: TRBJ1-3; CDR3 length: 14; V gene: TRBV9; clone size: few; D gene: NA
CDR3 protein: CASGRTVEAFF; CDR3 DNA: TGTGCCAGTGGGAGGACGGTTGAAGCTTTCTTT; J gene: TRBJ1-1; CDR3 length: 11; V gene: TRBV19; clone size: once; D gene: NA
CDR3 protein: CASSYSQKYYGYTF; CDR3 DNA: TGTGCCAGCAGTTACTCTCAGAAGTACTATGGCTACACCTTC; J gene: TRBJ1-2; CDR3 length: 14; V gene: TRBV6-5; clone size: NA; D gene: NA
CDR3 protein: CASSRIRGIQETQYF; CDR3 DNA: TGTGCCAGCAGCCGGATTAGAGGAATCCAAGAGACCCAGTACTTC; J gene: TRBJ2-5; CDR3 length: 15; V gene: TRBV7-2; clone size: NA; D gene: NA
CDR3 protein: CASTPAGVGKREQYF; CDR3 DNA: TGTGCCAGCACTCCGGCGGGAGTCGGAAAACGCGAGCAGTACTTC; J gene: TRBJ2-7; CDR3 length: 15; V gene: TRBV6-5; clone size: NA; D gene: TRBD2
CDR3 protein: CASSLLSSSNQPQHF; CDR3 DNA: TGTGCCAGCAGTTTACTGTCCTCTAGCAATCAGCCCCAGCATTTT; J gene: TRBJ1-5; CDR3 length: 15; V gene: TRBV28; clone size: once; D gene: NA
CDR3 protein: CASSIGQYNEQFF; CDR3 DNA: TGTGCCAGTAGTATAGGACAGTACAATGAGCAGTTCTTC; J gene: TRBJ2-1; CDR3 length: 13; V gene: TRBV19; clone size: NA; D gene: NA
CDR3 protein: CASSLPLSGEPEAFF; CDR3 DNA: TGTGCCAGCTCGCTGCCACTTTCAGGGGAACCTGAAGCTTTCTTT; J gene: TRBJ1-1; CDR3 length: 15; V gene: TRBV18; clone size: NA; D gene: NA
CDR3 protein: CSVETSGSSYEQYF; CDR3 DNA: TGCAGCGTTGAAACTAGCGGGAGCTCCTACGAGCAGTACTTC; J gene: TRBJ2-7; CDR3 length: 14; V gene: TRBV29-1; clone size: few; D gene: TRBD2
CDR3 protein: CASSLNWPGGFQETQYF; CDR3 DNA: TGCGCCAGCAGCTTGAATTGGCCAGGCGGTTTCCAAGAGACCCAGTACTTC; J gene: TRBJ2-5; CDR3 length: 17; V gene: TRBV5-1; clone size: NA; D gene: NA
CDR3 protein: CASSLQGSSLFF; CDR3 DNA: TGTGCCAGCAGTTTACAGGGTAGTTCTCTGTTTTTT; J gene: TRBJ1-4; CDR3 length: 12; V gene: TRBV27; clone size: NA; D gene: NA
CDR3 protein: CASSQGTSQFF; CDR3 DNA: TGTGCCAGCAGCCAAGGGACTAGTCAGTTCTTC; J gene: TRBJ2-1; CDR3 length: 11; V gene: TRBV14; clone size: NA; D gene: TRBD2
CDR3 protein: CAITSGESYTF; CDR3 DNA: TGTGCCATCACCTCAGGGGAGAGCTACACCTTC; J gene: TRBJ1-2; CDR3 length: 11; V gene: TRBV10-3; clone size: once; D gene: NA
CDR3 protein: CASRRGTGYGYTF; CDR3 DNA: TGTGCCAGCAGACGCGGGACAGGCTATGGCTACACCTTC; J gene: TRBJ1-2; CDR3 length: 13; V gene: TRBV7-6; clone size: NA; D gene: TRBD1
CDR3 protein: CASSQTSGRSSYNEQFF; CDR3 DNA: TGCGCCAGCAGCCAGACTAGCGGGAGATCCTCCTACAATGAGCAGTTCTTC; J gene: TRBJ2-1; CDR3 length: 17; V gene: TRBV5-1; clone size: NA; D gene: TRBD2